These 22 T cell receptor beta chains were all obtained from the same sample, sequenced in a study of T cell changes during pregnancy in multiple sclerosis. Profiling relied on immunoSEQ multiplex PCR, and the TCRdb table lists in-frame clones only, not all of them. The table includes under 30,000 clones, about 92% detected once. The sample here was CD4+ T cells from peripheral blood mononuclear cells, taken after pregnancy. The receptors were gathered from a female donor with multiple sclerosis, enrolled in a pregnancy study.

This chain connects TRBV5-1 to TRBJ2-3; weak D call: TRBD2 (5 bases). This CDR3 is built from 14 residues. The V and J ends lost 5 bases and 2 bases respectively, with 12 bases between them. CDR1 and CDR2 (germline): SGHRS, YFSETQ. DNA of the CDR3: TGCGCCAGCAGACGGGAAAGTGCCACAGATACGCAGTATTTT. This sequence encodes CASRRESATDTQYF.

The rearrangement links TRBV6-1 to TRBJ2-5; a weak D match, TRBD1 (5 bases). V was cut by 3 bases and J by 5 bases, with 16 bases left in between. In germline, CDR1 is MNHNS, CDR2 SASEGT. The CDR3 spans 15 residues. The CDR3 loop reads CASSEAVGRVETQYF. CDR3 in DNA: TGTGCCAGCAGTGAGGCAGTGGGCAGGGTGGAGACCCAGTACTTC.

On this clone itself: The conserved phenylalanine or tryptophan normally closing the CDR3 is absent here, so this likely arose from a read error. The limits of the CDR3 on the DNA are not certain, so only TCRdb's listed CDR3 is given. The chain's CDR3 is CASSIDLPGQGGN. This chain uses TRBV19 with TRBJ2-7; no DNA check was done on the table's D call, TRBD1. Germline CDR1 is LNHDA and CDR2 is SQIVND (reference sequence). The length of the CDR3 is 13 amino acids, counting both ends.

The chain recombines TRBV5-8 with TRBJ2-7, with a weak D call TRBD2 (7 bases). V gave up 4 bases and J gave up 5 bases, with 16 bases separating them. The CDR3 loop spans 14 amino acids. Germline V gives CDR1 SGHTS, CDR2 YDEGEE. The CDR3, as DNA: TGTGCCAGCAGCCCCTGGGGGGGGCGGAACGAGCAGTACTTC. This sequence encodes CASSPWGGRNEQYF.

The genes are TRBV5-1 and TRBJ2-5; 8 nucleotides match TRBD1. This CDR3 has 12 residues. The V gene end was trimmed by 6 bases and the J gene end by 5 bases; junction bases not matched to a gene: 3. The germline CDR1 and CDR2 sequences are SGHRS and YFSETQ. CDR3 loop: CASTQGAETQYF. CDR3 in DNA: TGCGCCAGCACCCAGGGGGCTGAGACCCAGTACTTC.

V and J are TRBV2 and TRBJ2-3; possibly TRBD2 for D (6 bases). V lost 4 bases and J lost 0, with 11 bases in between. Per germline, CDR1 SNHLY and CDR2 FYNNEI. The CDR3 has 15 residues. For the CDR3, the DNA is TGTGCCAGCAGTGGGAGGGCGGCGAGCACAGATACGCAGTATTTT. This codes for CASSGRAASTDTQYF.

The rearrangement uses TRBV30 and TRBJ2-1; 11 bases are shared with TRBD2. After removal of 2 bases from V and 4 bases from J, the junction contained 4 bases not matched to a gene. Germline V gene data show CDR1 as GTSNPN and CDR2 as SVGIG (reference sequence). This CDR3 spans 15 amino acids. CDR3 residues: CAWSPLAGGYNEQFF. The DNA of the CDR3 is TGTGCCTGGAGTCCTCTAGCGGGGGGTTACAATGAGCAGTTCTTC.

This clone has a handful of counts. The chain is built from TRBV6-5 and TRBJ2-2, with a weak D call TRBD1 (5 bases). The germline V gene has CDR1 MNHEY and CDR2 SVGAGI. The CDR3 contains 16 residues. The ends were cut back, 0 bases at V and 4 bases at J, with 12 bases in the middle. Here the CDR3 reads CASSYSRGLSTGELFF. CDR3 DNA sequence: TGTGCCAGCAGTTACTCAAGGGGCTTGAGCACCGGGGAGCTGTTTTTT.

The rearrangement uses TRBV18 and TRBJ1-1; a weak D match, TRBD1 (6 bases). This CDR3 has 15 amino acids. Trimming took off 2 bases at V and 3 bases at J, with 13 bases between the two ends. In germline, CDR1 is KGHSH, CDR2 LQKENI. The CDR3 reads CASSPEGGVDTEAFF. In DNA, the CDR3 is TGTGCCAGCTCACCAGAAGGGGGGGTAGACACTGAAGCTTTCTTT.

J is TRBJ1-2 and V is TRBV29-1; D is perhaps TRBD1 (6 bases). This CDR3 has 14 amino acids. Trimming left V 6 bases short and J 2 bases short, with 16 bases between. Germline loops: CDR1 SQVTM, CDR2 ANQGSEA. The CDR3 protein is CSVVTGTLNYGYTF. The CDR3 region has the DNA TGCAGCGTAGTCACCGGGACACTAAACTATGGCTACACCTTC.

V is TRBV5-1 and J is TRBJ2-1; 11 bases align to TRBD2. V lost 7 bases to trimming and J lost 10 bases; unmatched junction nucleotides: 13. The V gene's germline CDR1 is SGHRS and CDR2 YFSETQ. The CDR3 totals 15 residues. CDR3 bases: TGCGCCAGCGTACCGTTTAGCGGGGGGGCCGGGGAGCAGTTCTTC. Its translation is CASVPFSGGAGEQFF.

This chain joins TRBV7-9 and TRBJ2-2, with 12 bases aligning to TRBD2. The trim removed 5 bases at V and 0 bases at J, leaving 1 base unmatched. Germline lookup yields CDR1 SEHNR and CDR2 FQNEAQ (reference sequence). The CDR3 has 16 residues. Here the CDR3 DNA reads TGTGCCAGCAGCCCTAGCGGGAGGGCGAACACCGGGGAGCTGTTTTTT. This translates into CASSPSGRANTGELFF.

Only a few counts were recorded for this clone. This chain connects TRBV5-6 to TRBJ2-7; perhaps TRBD1 as D (6 bases). The CDR3 is 16 amino acids. Germline V CDR1 and CDR2: SGHDT, YYEEEE. The V gene lost 2 bases and the J gene lost 3 bases, with 18 bases spanning the gap. CDR3 sequence reads: CASSLGWGHSVYEQYF. CDR3 nucleotides: TGTGCCAGCAGCTTAGGGTGGGGGCATTCAGTCTACGAGCAGTACTTC.

This chain uses TRBV4-3 with TRBJ2-3, with 16 bases identical to TRBD2. Per germline, CDR1 LGHNA and CDR2 YSLEER. The CDR3 extends over 18 amino acids. The V and J ends lost 0 bases and 6 bases, in that order; junction bases with no gene match: 6. CDR3 coding DNA: TGCGCCAGCAGCCAAGATGGGACTAGCGGGGGGGCCAGGGATACGCAGTATTTT. Amino acids: CASSQDGTSGGARDTQYF.

This chain joins TRBV6-1 and TRBJ1-2; D is possibly TRBD1 (5 bases). Trimming took off 2 bases at V and 7 bases at J, with 14 bases between the two ends. Germline assignment: CDR1 MNHNS and CDR2 SASEGT. This CDR3 spans 14 amino acids. The CDR3 sequence: CASSESTGGSGYTF. DNA of the CDR3: TGTGCCAGCAGTGAATCGACGGGGGGGTCTGGCTACACCTTC.

The CDR3 DNA reads TGTGCCAGCAGAGGGACAGGGAATCAGCCCCAGCATTTT. Translated: CASRGTGNQPQHF. V is TRBV2 and J is TRBJ1-5, with 9 bases lining up with TRBD1. V lost 6 bases, J lost 4 bases, and 1 base stayed unmatched. The CDR3 runs to 13 residues. Germline V gene data show CDR1 as SNHLY and CDR2 as FYNNEI. Complete variable domain (other parts from reference TRBV2 and TRBJ1-5): EPEVTQTPSHQVTQMGQEVILRCVPISNHLYFYWYRQILGQKVEFLVSFYNNEISEKSEIFDDQFSVERPDGSNFTLKIRSTKLEDSAMYFCASRGTGNQPQHFGDGTRLSIL.

The J gene is TRBJ1-6, the V gene TRBV7-8; 10 bases agree with TRBD1. V lost 5 bases, J lost 8 bases, and 15 bases stayed unmatched. The CDR3 runs 18 residues. The germline V gene encodes CDR1 SGHVS and CDR2 FQNEAQ. CDR3 region: CASSQPTGGPLYYSPLHF. The CDR3 DNA is TGTGCCAGCAGCCAACCGACAGGGGGCCCTTTATATTATTCACCCCTCCACTTT.

The CDR3 DNA follows: TGCGCCAGCAGCCCGGGACAGGGAAACGGCTACACCTTC. This translates into CASSPGQGNGYTF. The chain recombines TRBV5-1 with TRBJ1-2, with TRBD1 matching over 9 bases. Germline CDR1 is SGHRS and CDR2 is YFSETQ. The CDR3 covers 13 residues. V lost 4 bases and J lost 8; bases outside the gene matches: 6.

The V gene is TRBV5-1, the J gene TRBJ1-1; 7 bases line up with TRBD1. This CDR3 comprises 16 residues. The ends lost 0 bases at V and 1 base at J; junction bases unmatched: 6. Germline V gene lookup returns CDR1 SGHRS and CDR2 YFSETQ. CDR3 sequence: CASSLDGQATNTEAFF. Written as DNA, the CDR3 is TGCGCCAGCAGCTTGGATGGACAGGCGACGAACACTGAAGCTTTCTTT.

The rearrangement joins TRBV7-2 to TRBJ2-2; TRBD2 is a possible D gene (6 bases). Trimming pared 4 bases from V and 4 bases from J, leaving 16 bases between. Germline CDR1 and CDR2: SGHTA and FQGNSA. This CDR3 has 16 amino acids. CDR3 sequence reads: CASSYGGGDGTGELFF. The CDR3, as DNA: TGTGCCAGCAGCTACGGGGGTGGGGATGGCACCGGGGAGCTGTTTTTT.

The V and J genes are TRBV5-1 and TRBJ2-6; no firm D call. CDR3 size: 15 residues. V was shortened by 5 bases and J by 1 base, with 10 bases between the two germline ends. Germline loops: CDR1 SGHRS, CDR2 YFSETQ. CDR3 residues: CASRRMESGANVLTF. The CDR3 DNA is TGCGCCAGCAGACGGATGGAGTCTGGGGCCAACGTCCTGACTTTC.

DNA for the CDR3: TGTGCCAGCTCACCGCAACCGGGGGTCATCAAGTCAGATACGCAGTATTTT. It yields the protein CASSPQPGVIKSDTQYF. V gene TRBV18 combines with J gene TRBJ2-3; TRBD2 is a possible D gene (6 bases). CDR3 length: 17 residues. Trimming removed 3 bases at V and 4 bases at J, with 20 bases between. CDR1 is KGHSH, CDR2 LQKENI, per germline.